The clone carrying this TCR beta chain was found once. Symptom resolution, clearance, or two negative PCRs marked donors in Cohort 3 as recovered. The source of the sample is a study of blood T cell repertoires in COVID-19. Turning to the study itself: Some COVID-19 samples were acute and others convalescent; all came from the United States, Italy and Spain. The cDNA or gDNA used as material had been derived from T cells, B-cell-depleted T cells, or PBMCs.

V was cut by 2 bases and J by 6 bases, with 14 bases left in between. Germline V gives CDR1 SGHNT, CDR2 YYREEE (reference sequence). This CDR3 contains 15 residues. Original processing methods: Amplifying reference gene primers gave estimates of nucleated cell counts. The assay was immunoSEQ multiplex PCR, and TCRdb's table has in-frame clones only and misses some. The DNA was the basis for D and trimming; V, J and clone size are from that table. The sample holds some 340,000 clones, roughly four fifths seen once. The chain carries TRBV5-4 and TRBJ2-2; D may be TRBD1 (6 bases). This TCR was recovered from a woman in her fifties or sixties who had recovered from COVID-19. Sequencing was carried out using PBMCs or T cells enriched from blood (not recorded which). The CDR3 bases are TGTGCCAGCAGCTTTGAGACAGGCGTCTCCGGGGAGCTGTTTTTT. Its translation: CASSFETGVSGELFF.